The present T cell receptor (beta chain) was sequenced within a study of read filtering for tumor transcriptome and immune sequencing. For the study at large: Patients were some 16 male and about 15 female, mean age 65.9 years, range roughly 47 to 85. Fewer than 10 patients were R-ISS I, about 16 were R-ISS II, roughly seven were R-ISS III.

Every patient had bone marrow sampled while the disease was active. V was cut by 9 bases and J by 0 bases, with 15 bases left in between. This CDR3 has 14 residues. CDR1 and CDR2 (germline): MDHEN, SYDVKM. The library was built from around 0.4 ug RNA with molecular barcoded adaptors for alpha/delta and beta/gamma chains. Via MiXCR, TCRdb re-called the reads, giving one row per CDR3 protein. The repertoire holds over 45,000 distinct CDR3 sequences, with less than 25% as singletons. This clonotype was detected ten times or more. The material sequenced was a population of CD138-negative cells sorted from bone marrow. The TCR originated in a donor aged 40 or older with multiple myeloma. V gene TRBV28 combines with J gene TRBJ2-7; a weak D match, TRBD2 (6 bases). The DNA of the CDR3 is TGTGCCAGTTCCGGGACTCCCGACTCCTACGAGCAGTACTTC. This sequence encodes CASSGTPDSYEQYF.